The 4 T cell receptor beta chains presented below share a single source sample, sequenced in a study of blood T cell repertoires in COVID-19. Only in-frame clones appear in the TCRdb table, and some are missing; sequencing was by immunoSEQ multiplex PCR. The sample has roughly 350,000 clones, about 90% seen once. Material: peripheral blood. The receptors shown here come from a woman aged 45-60 years with COVID-19, enrolled during active disease.

The chain carries TRBV4-3 and TRBJ2-7; TRBD1 agrees at 7 bases. The CDR3 covers 16 residues. CDR1 and CDR2 from the germline V gene are LGHNA and YSLEER. After removal of 0 bases from V and 5 bases from J, the junction contained 10 bases not matched to a gene. DNA of the CDR3: TGCGCCAGCAGCCAAGAAATATTGAACAGGGGCCACGAGCAGTACTTC. Translated, it gives CASSQEILNRGHEQYF.

The chain employs TRBV7-6 and TRBJ2-1, with 9 bases that match TRBD2. The length of the CDR3 is 15 residues. Germline lookup yields CDR1 SGHVS and CDR2 FNYEAQ. V lost 3 bases, J lost 4 bases, and 4 bases stayed unmatched. The CDR3 region is CASSFGGRGYNEQFF. The CDR3 DNA reads as TGTGCCAGCAGCTTTGGCGGGAGGGGGTACAATGAGCAGTTCTTC.

The chain employs TRBV19 and TRBJ2-5; a weak D match, TRBD1 (6 bases). Trimming took off 10 bases at V and 3 bases at J, with 21 bases between the two ends. Germline V gene sequence: CDR1 LNHDA, CDR2 SQIVND (reference sequence). The CDR3 is made up of 15 amino acids. The CDR3 sequence is CATSGAGISKETQYF. The CDR3 DNA sequence: TGTGCCACCTCAGGGGCTGGGATCTCAAAAGAGACCCAGTACTTC.

The chain has TRBV11-3 and TRBJ2-7, with D perhaps matching TRBD2 (6 bases). Trimming removed 3 bases from V and 3 bases from J, with 18 bases in between. Germline assignment: CDR1 SGHNT and CDR2 YENEEA. The CDR3 is made up of 16 amino acids. CDR3 sequence (DNA): TGTGCCAGCAGCTTGGACCCGGGACTGGGAGTCTACGAGCAGTACTTC. Protein product: CASSLDPGLGVYEQYF.